The 22 T cell receptor beta chains below all came from one sample that was sequenced in a study of T cells after yellow fever vaccination. One entry per CDR3 protein results from TCRdb running MiXCR on the 5' RACE reads. The table has some 350,000 distinct CDR3 sequences, around 3.9% seen once; the top ten hold roughly 26%. The input for sequencing was PBMCs, taken 5 days after the yellow fever booster vaccination. The receptors shown here come from a man younger than 35 who received the YFV17D yellow fever vaccine.

There are a few counts of this clonotype. J is TRBJ2-1 and V is TRBV24-1, with D uncertain. The germline CDR1 and CDR2 sequences are KGHDR and SFDVKD. This CDR3 contains 15 residues. Trimming left V 5 bases short and J 4 bases short, with 14 bases between. Written as DNA, the CDR3 is TGTGCCACCAGTGGTCCTGACGTTAGGTACAATGAGCAGTTCTTC. Protein product: CATSGPDVRYNEQFF.

This clonotype was observed many times. The chain carries TRBV7-9 and TRBJ1-5; unclear D gene. The V end lost 1 base, the J end lost 2 bases, and 9 bases lay between the germline ends. CDR1 is SEHNR, CDR2 FQNEAQ, per germline (reference sequence). This CDR3 comprises 15 residues. In DNA form, the CDR3 reads TGTGCCAGCAGCTTAGGAGGGCTCGGCAATCAGCCCCAGCATTTT. Amino acid sequence: CASSLGGLGNQPQHF.

This clonotype has at least ten counts. The chain links TRBV5-1 to TRBJ2-3; 11 bases are a match to TRBD2. Germline V gene data show CDR1 as SGHRS and CDR2 as YFSETQ. Losses at the gene ends were 3 bases for V and 0 bases for J; bases not matched to a gene: 3. The CDR3 sequence is 16 residues long. The CDR3 loop reads CASSSRLAGSTDTQYF. CDR3 bases: TGCGCCAGCAGCTCCCGACTAGCGGGGAGCACAGATACGCAGTATTTT. The full variable domain, its missing parts supplied by reference TRBV5-1 and TRBJ2-3, is KAGVTQTPRYLIKTRGQQVTLSCSPISGHRSVSWYQQTPGQGLQFLFEYFSETQRNKGNFPGRFSGRQFSNSRSEMNVSTLELGDSALYLCASSSRLAGSTDTQYFGPGTRLTVL.

The V gene is TRBV20-1, the J gene TRBJ1-6, with TRBD1 matching 7 bases. Germline assignment: CDR1 DFQATT and CDR2 SNEGSKA (reference sequence). The CDR3 is 15 amino acids. Trimming removed 6 bases from V and 0 bases from J; junction bases left unmatched: 5. The CDR3 region has the DNA TGCAGTGCACGGGACAGCCACTCCTATAATTCACCCCTCCACTTT. Encoded protein: CSARDSHSYNSPLHF.

As DNA, the CDR3 is TGTGCCACCCGTCCCTCCTACACAGATACGCAGTATTTT. Encoded protein: CATRPSYTDTQYF. This sequence joins TRBV11-2 and TRBJ2-3; D remains ambiguous. The germline gives CDR1 SGHAT, CDR2 FQNNGV. CDR3 size: 13 residues. The V end lost 10 bases, the J end lost 2 bases, and 13 bases lay between the germline ends. The full variable domain, rest sourced from reference TRBV11-2 and TRBJ2-3, is EAGVAQSPRYKIIEKRQSVAFWCNPISGHATLYWYQQILGQGPKLLIQFQNNGVVDDSQLPKDRFSAERLKGVDSTLKIQPAKLEDSAVYLCATRPSYTDTQYFGPGTRLTVL.

Ten or more counts support this clonotype. This chain uses TRBV20-1 with TRBJ2-3; TRBD1 matches 8 bases. The CDR3 length is 16 residues. V shed 4 bases, J shed 1 base, and the junction held 10 bases outside the gene matches. Germline V gene data show CDR1 as DFQATT and CDR2 as SNEGSKA (reference sequence). The CDR3 DNA follows: TGCAGTGCTACCCAGGGGGCGAGCCGTCGCACAGATACGCAGTATTTT. Translating gives CSATQGASRRTDTQYF.

This clonotype showed up many times. DNA of the CDR3: TGCGCCAGCAGCGCAGGGTATGGTGGGAATGAGCAGTTCTTC. This gives the protein CASSAGYGGNEQFF. The chain recombines TRBV4-1 with TRBJ2-1, with a tentative D call TRBD1 (5 bases). This CDR3 has 14 amino acids. Trimming stripped 5 bases from V and 7 bases from J, with 15 bases between. Germline CDR1 MGHRA, CDR2 YSYEKL.

This clonotype has ten or more counts. V and J are TRBV12-3 or TRBV12-4 and TRBJ2-1, with 16 bases matching TRBD2. The CDR3 loop spans 17 amino acids. The J segment lost 7 bases and the V segment lost 6 bases, leaving 9 bases of the junction unmatched. The CDR3 loop reads CASSSGTSGGVGNEQFF. DNA of the CDR3: TGTGCCAGCAGCAGCGGGACTAGCGGGGGGGTCGGAAATGAGCAGTTCTTC.

This clonotype was seen only a few times. The J gene is TRBJ1-1, the V gene TRBV19, with TRBD1 identical over 8 bases. Germline V CDR1 and CDR2: LNHDA, SQIVND (reference sequence). The CDR3 loop spans 14 amino acids. V was pared by 5 bases and J by 4 bases, with 6 bases of the junction left unmatched. The CDR3 coding sequence is TGTGCCAGTAGTCTTCCAGGGGGCCCCACTGAAGCTTTCTTT. Its protein product is CASSLPGGPTEAFF.

This clonotype was counted many times. This rearrangement joins TRBV20-1 to TRBJ2-3; no firm D call. The V end lost 3 bases, the J end lost 3 bases, and 10 bases lay between the germline ends. The CDR3 has 13 amino acids. The germline V gene has CDR1 DFQATT and CDR2 SNEGSKA (reference sequence). The CDR3 loop reads CSASWTGTDTQYF. The CDR3 DNA is TGCAGTGCTAGTTGGACCGGGACAGATACGCAGTATTTT.

The sample holds many counts of this clonotype. The V gene is TRBV2, the J gene TRBJ1-1; D gene unclear. The germline V gene has CDR1 SNHLY and CDR2 FYNNEI. This CDR3 contains 13 residues. V gave up 11 bases and J gave up 1 base, with 14 bases separating them. The CDR3 bases are TGTGCCTCTAAGGCGGCGAGGAACACTGAAGCTTTCTTT. Its protein is CASKAARNTEAFF. Based on the CDR3 plus reference TRBV2 and TRBJ1-1, the full variable domain is EPEVTQTPSHQVTQMGQEVILRCVPISNHLYFYWYRQILGQKVEFLVSFYNNEISEKSEIFDDQFSVERPDGSNFTLKIRSTKLEDSAMYFCASKAARNTEAFFGQGTRLTVV.

The chain joins TRBV5-5 to TRBJ1-5; D is possibly TRBD1 (5 bases). V was shortened by 4 bases and J by 6 bases, with 14 bases between the two germline ends. The CDR3 spans 14 residues. From germline, CDR1 is SGHKS and CDR2 YYEKEE (reference sequence). The CDR3 DNA sequence: TGTGCCAGCAGCCCCTGGGGGAGCGGTCAGCCCCAGCATTTT. Translating it yields CASSPWGSGQPQHF.

The chain couples TRBV7-2 to TRBJ2-3; weak D call: TRBD2 (7 bases). V was clipped by 3 bases and J by 6 bases, with 13 bases between them. The germline V gene encodes CDR1 SGHTA and CDR2 FQGNSA. The CDR3 runs 14 residues. Here the CDR3 reads CASSFAGAVDTQYF. CDR3 nucleotides: TGTGCCAGCAGCTTCGCGGGGGCCGTGGATACGCAGTATTTT.

This clonotype was found many times. The chain uses TRBV7-8 and TRBJ2-2, with D maybe TRBD2 (5 bases). This CDR3 region has 16 residues. The V gene's germline CDR1 is SGHVS and CDR2 FQNEAQ. Trimming cost V 4 bases and J 3 bases, with 15 bases left between them. CDR3: CASSYLVRGDTGELFF. Here the CDR3 DNA reads TGTGCCAGCAGCTACTTAGTTCGGGGTGACACCGGGGAGCTGTTTTTT.

The V and J genes are TRBV5-1 and TRBJ2-1; D remains unclear. V was trimmed by 1 base and J by 7 bases, leaving 6 bases between them. Per the germline V gene, CDR1 is SGHRS and CDR2 is YFSETQ. The CDR3 extends over 12 amino acids. CDR3 region: CASSLSQNEQFF. CDR3 in DNA: TGCGCCAGCAGCTTGTCTCAGAATGAGCAGTTCTTC.

The CDR3 sequence: CASSFSGGAPINEQFF. The CDR3 DNA is TGTGCCAGCAGCTTTAGCGGGGGGGCCCCCATCAATGAGCAGTTCTTC. The rearrangement uses TRBV5-4 and TRBJ2-1; 11 bases are shared with TRBD2. CDR1 is SGHNT, CDR2 YYREEE, per germline (reference sequence). This CDR3 region has 16 residues. V gave up 2 bases and J gave up 6 bases; unmatched junction bases: 7.

CDR3 residues: CASSLDSPDSPLHF. CDR3 coding DNA: TGTGCCAGCAGTTTAGACAGTCCTGATTCACCCCTCCACTTT. The rearrangement links TRBV28 to TRBJ1-6, with D maybe TRBD1 (5 bases). This CDR3 spans 14 amino acids. With 2 bases removed from V and 8 bases from J, the gap between germline ends came to 10 bases. Germline V lookup: CDR1 MDHEN, CDR2 SYDVKM.

The CDR3: CAWSVMGYGYTF. CDR3 DNA: TGTGCCTGGAGTGTAATGGGCTATGGCTACACCTTC. This sequence joins TRBV30 and TRBJ1-2, with D unresolved. With 0 bases removed from V and 4 bases from J, the gap between germline ends came to 6 bases. Per the germline V gene, CDR1 is GTSNPN and CDR2 is SVGIG (reference sequence). The CDR3 is 12 amino acids.

In its sample, this clonotype was seen many times. The V call is TRBV7-9, the J call TRBJ2-3; unclear D gene. Germline loops: CDR1 SEHNR, CDR2 FQNEAQ (reference sequence). Trimming stripped 8 bases from V and 4 bases from J, with 7 bases between. There are 11 residues in the CDR3. CDR3 amino acids: CASLGADTQYF. The CDR3 DNA reads as TGTGCCAGCCTAGGCGCAGATACGCAGTATTTT. The whole variable domain, filled in from reference TRBV7-9 and TRBJ2-3, reads DTGVSQNPRHKITKRGQNVTFRCDPISEHNRLYWYRQTLGQGPEFLTYFQNEAQLEKSRLLSDRFSAERPKGSFSTLEIQRTEQGDSAMYLCASLGADTQYFGPGTRLTVL.

This rearrangement joins TRBV18 to TRBJ2-3; D is possibly TRBD2 (6 bases). The CDR3 covers 15 residues. In germline, CDR1 is KGHSH, CDR2 LQKENI. V dropped 2 bases and J dropped 2 bases, with 11 bases sitting between them. The CDR3 DNA sequence: TGTGCCAGCTCACCAGAGAGGAGGGACACAGATACGCAGTATTTT. As protein: CASSPERRDTDTQYF. The variable domain in full, with the rest retrieved from reference TRBV18 and TRBJ2-3, is NAGVMQNPRHLVRRRGQEARLRCSPMKGHSHVYWYRQLPEEGLKFMVYLQKENIIDESGMPKERFSAEFPKEGPSILRIQQVVRGDSAAYFCASSPERRDTDTQYFGPGTRLTVL.

This chain links TRBV6-5 with TRBJ1-2; D gene uncertain. V lost 5 bases and J 3 bases, leaving 10 bases between the germline ends. CDR3 size: 13 residues. Germline CDR1 and CDR2: MNHEY and SVGAGI. CDR3 amino acids: CASSRGGYYGYTF. The CDR3 DNA sequence: TGTGCCAGCAGTCGGGGAGGCTACTATGGCTACACCTTC.

This clonotype was seen more than once but under ten times. CDR3 residues: CASFFSRLNTEAFF. DNA of the CDR3: TGTGCCAGCTTCTTCTCACGGTTGAACACTGAAGCTTTCTTT. The chain uses TRBV7-2 and TRBJ1-1; D is unclear. The V gene's germline CDR1 is SGHTA and CDR2 FQGNSA. This CDR3 comprises 14 residues. V lost 8 bases and J 0 bases, leaving 13 bases between the germline ends.